A selection of T cell receptor beta chains follows, all from one sample in a study of T cells in localized non-small cell lung cancer. TCRdb's copy holds only in-frame clones and misses some; the assay was immunoSEQ multiplex PCR. This table holds some 85,000 clones, roughly 75% found once. This material consisted of PBMCs, taken before any cancer treatment. The source is a man between 35 and 75 years old with stage II squamous cell lung carcinoma. Both conserved end residues are part of each CDR3. D genes are given only for firm matches. The size entry is marked missing in some rows and otherwise reads once, few, many or a size class.

>TRBV25-1|.|TRBJ1-6|.
CASIGQTGGSPLHF
TGTGCCAGCATCGGACAGACGGGGGGTTCACCCCTCCACTTT
>TRBV6-6|TRBD2|TRBJ2-7|.
CASSLTGTTINEQYF
TGTGCCAGCAGTCTCACCGGGACTACGATCAACGAGCAGTACTTC
>TRBV11-3|.|TRBJ1-1|.
CASSPSRDTEAFF
TGTGCCAGCAGCCCGAGTCGGGATACTGAAGCTTTCTTT
>TRBV7-8|.|TRBJ1-1|.
CASSTGMNTEAFF
TGTGCCAGCAGCACCGGCATGAACACTGAAGCTTTCTTT
>TRBV2|.|TRBJ2-3|.
CASSVRHPSTDTQYF
TGTGCCAGCAGTGTCCGACACCCTAGCACAGATACGCAGTATTTT
>TRBV4-1|.|TRBJ2-7|.
CASSQVWTPDYEQYF
TGCGCCAGCAGCCAAGTGTGGACTCCTGACTACGAGCAGTACTTC
>TRBV5-4|TRBD1|TRBJ2-2|.
CASSLDRGQGTGELFF
TGTGCCAGCAGCTTAGACAGGGGGCAGGGTACCGGGGAGCTGTTTTTT
>TRBV27|.|TRBJ2-7|.
CASSPSPSGLYEQYF
TGTGCCAGCAGTCCAAGTCCGTCAGGGCTCTACGAGCAGTACTTC
>TRBV5-4|TRBD1|TRBJ2-7|.
CASSLRTGEQYF
TGTGCCAGCAGCCTCCGGACAGGCGAGCAGTACTTC
>TRBV18|.|TRBJ2-5|.
CASSPQYREKETQYF
TGTGCCAGCTCACCACAATACAGGGAAAAAGAGACCCAGTACTTC
>TRBV6-1|.|TRBJ2-1|.
CASSEELASPVQFF
TGTGCCAGCAGTGAAGAATTAGCGAGCCCGGTGCAGTTCTTC
>TRBV7-9|.|TRBJ1-1|.
CASSYPQRNTEAFF
TGTGCCAGCAGCTACCCGCAAAGGAACACTGAAGCTTTCTTT
>TRBV5-4|.|TRBJ2-4|few
CASSLRGGIAKNIQYF
TGTGCCAGCAGCTTGCGAGGCGGTATAGCCAAAAACATTCAGTACTTC
>TRBV14|TRBD2|TRBJ2-3|few
CASSQPGLNSDTQYF
TGTGCCAGCAGCCAGCCGGGACTAAACTCGGATACGCAGTATTTT
>TRBV5-5|.|TRBJ1-5|.
CASSLGPYGNQPQHF
TGTGCCAGCAGCTTGGGTCCCTACGGAAATCAGCCCCAGCATTTT
>TRBV11-2|TRBD1|TRBJ2-7|.
CASSLLSGTGYEQYF
TGTGCCAGCAGCTTACTCTCCGGGACAGGCTACGAGCAGTACTTC
>TRBV18|.|TRBJ1-6|few
CASSPNRGAGHNSPLHF
TGTGCCAGCTCACCAAATCGCGGGGCAGGACATAATTCACCCCTCCACTTT
>TRBV11-2|.|TRBJ2-7|few
CASNLGQRGFRYEQYF
TGTGCCAGCAACCTAGGCCAAAGGGGTTTCAGGTACGAGCAGTACTTC
>TRBV5-6|.|TRBJ2-1|.
CASRFMGGLVSEQFF
TGTGCCAGCAGGTTTATGGGTGGTCTTGTCTCTGAGCAGTTCTTC
>TRBV5-5|.|TRBJ2-5|.
CASSPDSGTQYF
TGTGCCAGCAGCCCGGACAGTGGGACCCAGTACTTC
>TRBV6-6|.|TRBJ2-5|.
CASSSKRKNQETQYF
TGTGCCAGCAGTTCGAAGCGAAAGAACCAAGAGACCCAGTACTTC
>TRBV10-2|.|TRBJ2-7|.
CASSDQGIYEQYF
TGCGCCAGCAGTGATCAGGGTATCTACGAGCAGTACTTC
>TRBV6-6|.|TRBJ2-1|few
CASSFGPRVYNEQFF
TGTGCCAGCAGTTTCGGACCTAGGGTCTACAATGAGCAGTTCTTC
>TRBV2|.|TRBJ1-1|.
CASTTQGNTEAFF
TGTGCCTCCACTACACAGGGGAACACTGAAGCTTTCTTT
>TRBV6-1|TRBD1|TRBJ2-1|.
CASSDPGQANEQFF
TGTGCCAGCAGTGACCCGGGACAGGCCAATGAGCAGTTCTTC
>TRBV6-5|TRBD1|TRBJ2-7|few
CASRPGQGVHEQYF
TGTGCCAGCAGGCCGGGACAGGGAGTCCACGAGCAGTACTTC
>TRBV29-1|TRBD2|TRBJ2-5|.
CSGLLAGRETQYF
TGCAGCGGACTACTAGCGGGAAGGGAGACCCAGTACTTC
>TRBV7-8|.|TRBJ2-1|.
CASSSGLRGLRRTQEQFF
TGTGCCAGCAGCTCGGGACTTCGGGGCCTCCGGCGCACTCAGGAGCAGTTCTTC
>TRBV7-9|.|TRBJ2-7|.
CASSLDTYEQYF
TGTGCCAGCAGCCTAGACACCTACGAGCAGTACTTC
>TRBV7-9|.|TRBJ2-5|.
CASSLSRETQYF
TGTGCCAGCAGCCTTAGCAGGGAGACCCAGTACTTC
>TRBV5-6|.|TRBJ1-2|.
CASSTSTGRRHGYTF
TGTGCCAGCAGCACGTCGACAGGCCGCCGGCATGGCTACACCTTC
>TRBV18|.|TRBJ1-2|.
CASSRPEGQGSGYTF
TGTGCCAGCTCCCGGCCCGAGGGTCAGGGGAGCGGCTACACCTTC
>TRBV2|.|TRBJ1-5|.
CASSPGLSSNQPQHF
TGTGCCAGCAGTCCTGGGCTTAGTAGCAATCAGCCCCAGCATTTT
>TRBV4-3|.|TRBJ2-5|.
CASSPNNDGTQYF
TGCGCCAGCAGCCCGAATAATGACGGGACCCAGTACTTC